This TCR beta chain was sequenced for a study of blood T cell repertoires in COVID-19. Study at large: Material from acute and convalescent COVID-19 was sourced from the United States, Italy and Spain. In each case, the material was cDNA or gDNA derived from T cells, B-cell-depleted T cells, or PBMCs.

The data were produced by immunoSEQ multiplex PCR, yet TCRdb's version contains in-frame clones alone and is incomplete. Counted here are around 310,000 clones, around 92% occurring once; the ten biggest clones make up roughly a tenth. Cohort 3 donors counted as recovered after two negative PCRs, clearance, or resolved symptoms. Trimming removed 8 bases from V and 0 bases from J, with 11 bases in between. Germline values: CDR1 MNHEY, CDR2 SVGAGI. The CDR3 spans 14 residues. Material for sequencing was PBMCs or T cells enriched from blood (not recorded which). The source of this sequence is a woman between 25 and 40 years old who had recovered from COVID-19. This sequence joins TRBV6-5 and TRBJ1-5; D is perhaps TRBD1 (5 bases). The CDR3 DNA sequence: TGTGCCAGCGCCGGGGGTGATAGCAATCAGCCCCAGCATTTT. Its protein product is CASAGGDSNQPQHF.